The 2 T cell receptor beta chains listed next were all sequenced from one sample in a study of T-cell reconstitution after alpha-beta-depleted transplantation in children. Using unique molecular identifiers, the investigators prepared the TCRbeta library. A single record per CDR3 protein comes from TCRdb applying MiXCR to the PCR reads. The sample lists 190,000 or so distinct CDR3 sequences, about 6.8% occurring once. Here the sequenced sample was PBMCs from the stem cell graft donor, taken from the stem cell graft. The receptors come from a human donor who donated a stem cell graft to a child with Wiskott-Aldrich syndrome.

There are a few counts of this clonotype. The rearrangement uses TRBV5-6 and TRBJ2-2; 7 bases map to TRBD1. V trimming: 4 bases; J trimming: 0 bases; junction bases outside the gene matches: 9. This CDR3 has 17 residues. Germline CDR1 and CDR2: SGHDT and YYEEEE. The DNA of the CDR3 is TGTGCCAGCAGCCCCGATGGGACAGTGCCGAACACCGGGGAGCTGTTTTTT. Residues: CASSPDGTVPNTGELFF.

The sample holds many counts of this clonotype. The chain links TRBV20-1 to TRBJ1-5; 9 positions agree with TRBD1. With 6 bases clipped from V and 6 bases from J, the junction kept 12 bases outside the gene matches. This CDR3 is built from 15 residues. The germline gives CDR1 DFQATT, CDR2 SNEGSKA (reference sequence). CDR3 sequence reads: CSASPGTGFSQPQHF. CDR3 bases: TGCAGTGCCAGTCCCGGGACAGGGTTTAGTCAGCCCCAGCATTTT.